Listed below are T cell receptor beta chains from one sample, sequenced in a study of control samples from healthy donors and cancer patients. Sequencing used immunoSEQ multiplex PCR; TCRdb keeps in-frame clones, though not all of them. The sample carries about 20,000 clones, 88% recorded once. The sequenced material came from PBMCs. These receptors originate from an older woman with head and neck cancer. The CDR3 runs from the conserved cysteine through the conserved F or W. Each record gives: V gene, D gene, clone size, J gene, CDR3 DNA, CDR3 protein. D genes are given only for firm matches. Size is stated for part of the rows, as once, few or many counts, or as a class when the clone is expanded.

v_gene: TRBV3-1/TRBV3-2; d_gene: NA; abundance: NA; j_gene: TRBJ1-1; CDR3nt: TGTGCCAGCAGCCCCAGGGGCCCTTCCCGGAACACTGAAGCTTTCTTT; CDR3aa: CASSPRGPSRNTEAFF
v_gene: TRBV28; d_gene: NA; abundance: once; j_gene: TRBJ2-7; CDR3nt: TGTGCCAGCAGCCGCTCGACCTACGAGCAGTACTTC; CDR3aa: CASSRSTYEQYF
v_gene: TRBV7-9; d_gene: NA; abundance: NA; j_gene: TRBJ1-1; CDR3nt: TGTGCCAGCAGCTTAGTGGGTGAAGCTTTCTTT; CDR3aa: CASSLVGEAFF
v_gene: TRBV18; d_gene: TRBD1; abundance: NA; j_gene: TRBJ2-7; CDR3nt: TGTGCCAGCTCGACAGGGGGGACAGGGCGGAGCTCCTACGAGCAGTACTTC; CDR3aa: CASSTGGTGRSSYEQYF
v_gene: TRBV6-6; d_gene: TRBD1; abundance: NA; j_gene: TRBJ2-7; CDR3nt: TGTGCCAGCAGTTACAGGACAGGGGGACCCTACGAGCAGTACTTC; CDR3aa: CASSYRTGGPYEQYF
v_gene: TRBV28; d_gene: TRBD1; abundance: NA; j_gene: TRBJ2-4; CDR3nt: TGTGCCAGCAGTCGAGGGGGCCAAAACATTCAGTACTTC; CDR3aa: CASSRGGQNIQYF
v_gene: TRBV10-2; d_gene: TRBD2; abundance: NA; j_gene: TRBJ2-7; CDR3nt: TGCGCCAGCAGAGCTAAGCGGGAGGCCTACGAGCAGTACTTC; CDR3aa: CASRAKREAYEQYF
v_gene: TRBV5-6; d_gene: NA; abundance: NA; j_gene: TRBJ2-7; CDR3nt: TGTGCCAGCAGCTTCCTGGTTAACTCACTAACCTACGAGCAGTACTTC; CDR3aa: CASSFLVNSLTYEQYF
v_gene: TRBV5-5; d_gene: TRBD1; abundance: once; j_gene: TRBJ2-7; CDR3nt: TGTGCCAGCAGAGGGACAGGGAACTACGAGCAGTACTTC; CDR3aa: CASRGTGNYEQYF
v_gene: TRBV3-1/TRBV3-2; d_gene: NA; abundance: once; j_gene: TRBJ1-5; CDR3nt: TGTGCCAGCAGCCATGGCAATCAGCCCCAGCATTTT; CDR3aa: CASSHGNQPQHF
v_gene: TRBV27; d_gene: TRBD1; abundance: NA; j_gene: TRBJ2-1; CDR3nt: TGTGCCAGCAACAACTTAGGACAGGGGGCAGGTGAGCAGTTCTTC; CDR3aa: CASNNLGQGAGEQFF
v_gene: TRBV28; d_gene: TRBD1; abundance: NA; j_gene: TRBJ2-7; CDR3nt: TGTGCCAGCAGCTTATCCGGGACAGGGGGCTACGAGCAGTACTTC; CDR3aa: CASSLSGTGGYEQYF
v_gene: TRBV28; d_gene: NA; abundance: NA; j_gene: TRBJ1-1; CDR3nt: TGTGCCAGCATTCAAGGGGGGCTTAGGAACACTGAAGCTTTCTTT; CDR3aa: CASIQGGLRNTEAFF
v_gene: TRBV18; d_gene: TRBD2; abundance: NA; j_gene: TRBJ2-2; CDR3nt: TGTGCCAGCTCACCACCGGCGGGAGTCGGGGAGCTGTTTTTT; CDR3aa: CASSPPAGVGELFF
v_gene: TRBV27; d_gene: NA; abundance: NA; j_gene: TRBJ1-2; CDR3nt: TGTGCCAGCAGTCCTGGGGGAATGTCCTATGGCTACACCTTC; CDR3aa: CASSPGGMSYGYTF
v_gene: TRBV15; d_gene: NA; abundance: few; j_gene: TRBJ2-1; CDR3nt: TGTGCCACCAGCAGAGATAAGGGTGGGCAATCGCAGCAGTTCTTC; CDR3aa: CATSRDKGGQSQQFF
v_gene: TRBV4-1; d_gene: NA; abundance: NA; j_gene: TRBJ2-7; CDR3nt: TGCGCCAGCAGCCAAGCCGAGACAGCAAAGTTTTTTTCCTACGAGCAGTACTTC; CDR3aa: CASSQAETAKFFSYEQYF
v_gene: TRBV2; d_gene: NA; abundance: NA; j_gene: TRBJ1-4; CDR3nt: TGTGCCAGCAGGCTTGGGGTGGATGATGAAAAACTGTTTTTT; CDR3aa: CASRLGVDDEKLFF
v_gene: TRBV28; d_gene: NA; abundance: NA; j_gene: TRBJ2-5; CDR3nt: TGTGCCAGCAGGCCAACGGGCTTCCTTGAGGAGACCCAGTACTTC; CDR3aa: CASRPTGFLEETQYF
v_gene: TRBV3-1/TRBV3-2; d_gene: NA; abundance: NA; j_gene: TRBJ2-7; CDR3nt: TGTGCCACTTCAGGGGAACACTACGAGCAGTACTTC; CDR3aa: CATSGEHYEQYF
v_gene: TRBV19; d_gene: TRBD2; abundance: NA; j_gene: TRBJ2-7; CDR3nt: TGTGCCAGTAGCGGGACTAGCGTGTACGAGCAGTACTTC; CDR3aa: CASSGTSVYEQYF
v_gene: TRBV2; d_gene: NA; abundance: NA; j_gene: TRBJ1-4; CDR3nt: TGTGCCAGCACGGTTACAGCCCTCACAACTAATGAAAAACTGTTTTTT; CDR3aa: CASTVTALTTNEKLFF
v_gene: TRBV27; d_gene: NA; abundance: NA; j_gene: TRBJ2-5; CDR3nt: TGTGCCAGCAGTTTATCGTTCGGGTCAGGGCAAGAGACCCAGTACTTC; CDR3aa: CASSLSFGSGQETQYF
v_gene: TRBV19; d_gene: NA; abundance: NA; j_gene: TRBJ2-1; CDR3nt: TGTGCCAGTAGTATCGCCCTCTTGAGCTCCTACAATGAGCAGTTCTTC; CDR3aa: CASSIALLSSYNEQFF
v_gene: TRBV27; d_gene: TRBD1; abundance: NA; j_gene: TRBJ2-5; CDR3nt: TGTGCCAGCAGTTTAAGGGCAGGGGGAGAGACCCAGTACTTC; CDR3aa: CASSLRAGGETQYF
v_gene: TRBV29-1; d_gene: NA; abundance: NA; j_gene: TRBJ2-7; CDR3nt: TGCAGCGCATTGACCAACTACGAGCAGTACTTC; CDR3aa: CSALTNYEQYF
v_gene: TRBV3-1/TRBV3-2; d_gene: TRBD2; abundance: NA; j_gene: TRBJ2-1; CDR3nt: TGTGCCAGCAGTGCCACTAGCGGACTTTACAATGAGCAGTTCTTC; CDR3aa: CASSATSGLYNEQFF
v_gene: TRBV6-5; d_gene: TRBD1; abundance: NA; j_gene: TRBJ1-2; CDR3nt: TGTGCCAGCAGTCAATACAGGGGGCTGGGCTACACCTTC; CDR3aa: CASSQYRGLGYTF
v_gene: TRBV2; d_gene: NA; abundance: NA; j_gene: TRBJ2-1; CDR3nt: TGTGCCAGCAACCCGGGATTGGGGAACAATGAGCAGTTCTTC; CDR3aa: CASNPGLGNNEQFF
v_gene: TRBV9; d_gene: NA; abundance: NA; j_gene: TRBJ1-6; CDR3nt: TGTGCCAGCAGCGTGGAGGGGAGCTCCTATAATTCACCCCTCCACTTT; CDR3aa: CASSVEGSSYNSPLHF
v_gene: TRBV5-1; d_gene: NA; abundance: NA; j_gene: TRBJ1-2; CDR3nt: TGCGCCAGCAGCTTGGGTGGGGAAACGAATGGCTACACCTTC; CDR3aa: CASSLGGETNGYTF
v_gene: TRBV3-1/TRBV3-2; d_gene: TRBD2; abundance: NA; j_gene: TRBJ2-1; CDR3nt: TGTGCCAGCAGCTCCGGCGGGCCGGGGGGCAATGAGCAGTTCTTC; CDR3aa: CASSSGGPGGNEQFF
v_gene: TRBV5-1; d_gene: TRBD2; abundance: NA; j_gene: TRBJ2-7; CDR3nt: TGCGCCAGCAGCTTGGGACTAGCGGTCTCCTACGAGCAGTACTTC; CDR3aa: CASSLGLAVSYEQYF
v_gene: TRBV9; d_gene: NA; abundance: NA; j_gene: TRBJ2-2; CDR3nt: TGTGCCAGCAGCGTAGAGGTATCCACCGGGGAGCTGTTTTTT; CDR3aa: CASSVEVSTGELFF
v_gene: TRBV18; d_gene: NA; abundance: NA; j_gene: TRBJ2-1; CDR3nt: TGTGCCAGCTCACCCCCCGCGTCCAATGAGCAGTTCTTC; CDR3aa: CASSPPASNEQFF
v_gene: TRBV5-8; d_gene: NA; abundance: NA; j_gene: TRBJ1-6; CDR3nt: TGTGCCAGCAGCTTGTCGCAGGGGAGTGGGTCACCCCTCCACTTT; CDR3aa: CASSLSQGSGSPLHF
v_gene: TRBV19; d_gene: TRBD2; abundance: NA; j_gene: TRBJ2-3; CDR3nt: TGTGCCAGTAGGGTGAGGGCTAGCGGGGGCGTGGATACGCAGTATTTT; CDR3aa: CASRVRASGGVDTQYF
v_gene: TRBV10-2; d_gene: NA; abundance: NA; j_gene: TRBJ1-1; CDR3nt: TGCGCCAGCAGAGGAAGACAGGCCGGGGGCACTGAAGCTTTCTTT; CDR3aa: CASRGRQAGGTEAFF
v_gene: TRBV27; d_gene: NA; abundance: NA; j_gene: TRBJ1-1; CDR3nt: TGTGCCAGCAGTTTAAGGTGGGACACTGAAGCTTTCTTT; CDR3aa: CASSLRWDTEAFF
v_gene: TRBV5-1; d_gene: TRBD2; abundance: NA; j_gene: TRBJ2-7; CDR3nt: TGCGCCAGCAGCTTGGTTAGCGGGGGAATGGGGCAGTACTTC; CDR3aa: CASSLVSGGMGQYF
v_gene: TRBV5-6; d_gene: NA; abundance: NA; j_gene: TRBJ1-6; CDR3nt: TGTGCCAGCAGCCCCGGGCCAATTTCACCCCTCCACTTT; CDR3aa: CASSPGPISPLHF
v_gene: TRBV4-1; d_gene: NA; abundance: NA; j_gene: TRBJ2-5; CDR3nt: TGCGCCAGCAGCCAAGGGATAGCGGCGTACCAAGAGACCCAGTACTTC; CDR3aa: CASSQGIAAYQETQYF
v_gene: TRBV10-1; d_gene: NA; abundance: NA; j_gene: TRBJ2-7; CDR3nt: TGCGCCAGCAGCTCGACGTTGGCAAACGAGCAGTACTTC; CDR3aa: CASSSTLANEQYF
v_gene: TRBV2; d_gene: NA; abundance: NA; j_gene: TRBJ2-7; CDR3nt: TGTGCCAGCAGTGTCCCGGGAGTGAGTGAGCAGTACTTC; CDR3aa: CASSVPGVSEQYF
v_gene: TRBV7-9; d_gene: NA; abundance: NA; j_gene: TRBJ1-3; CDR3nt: TGTGCCAGCAGCTCAGGACGCGGGGGGGCGGCTGGAAACACCATATATTTT; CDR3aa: CASSSGRGGAAGNTIYF
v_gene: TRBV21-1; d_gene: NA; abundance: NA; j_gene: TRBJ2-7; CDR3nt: TGTGCCAGCAGCAAAGCCCCGACTCCCTTTGACAGAGAATACGAGCAGTACTTC; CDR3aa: CASSKAPTPFDREYEQYF
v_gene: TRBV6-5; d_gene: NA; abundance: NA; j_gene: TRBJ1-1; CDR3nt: TGTGCCAGCAGTTACTACTGGGGCAGCGAAGCTTTCTTT; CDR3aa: CASSYYWGSEAFF
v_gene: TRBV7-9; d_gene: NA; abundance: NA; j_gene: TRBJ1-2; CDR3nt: TGTGCCAGCAGCTTAGCTTTAGGGGGTGACTATGGCTACACCTTC; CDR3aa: CASSLALGGDYGYTF
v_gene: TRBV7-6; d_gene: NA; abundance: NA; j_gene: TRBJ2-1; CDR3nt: TGTGCCAGCAGCTTAAGGGCGGGAAGCTCCTACAATGAGCAGTTCTTC; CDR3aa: CASSLRAGSSYNEQFF
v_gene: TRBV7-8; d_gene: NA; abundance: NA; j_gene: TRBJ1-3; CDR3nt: TGTGCCAGCAGCTTAGCTAGCCACTCTGGAAACACCATATATTTT; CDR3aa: CASSLASHSGNTIYF
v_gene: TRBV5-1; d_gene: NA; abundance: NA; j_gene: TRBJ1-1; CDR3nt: TGCGCCAGCAGCCCCCGGGCCGATATGAACACTGAAGCTTTCTTT; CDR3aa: CASSPRADMNTEAFF
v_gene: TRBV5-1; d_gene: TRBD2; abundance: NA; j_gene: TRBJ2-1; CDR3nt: TGCGCCAGCAGCTTGGCCGTGGGGGAGGGCAATGAGCAGTTCTTC; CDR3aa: CASSLAVGEGNEQFF